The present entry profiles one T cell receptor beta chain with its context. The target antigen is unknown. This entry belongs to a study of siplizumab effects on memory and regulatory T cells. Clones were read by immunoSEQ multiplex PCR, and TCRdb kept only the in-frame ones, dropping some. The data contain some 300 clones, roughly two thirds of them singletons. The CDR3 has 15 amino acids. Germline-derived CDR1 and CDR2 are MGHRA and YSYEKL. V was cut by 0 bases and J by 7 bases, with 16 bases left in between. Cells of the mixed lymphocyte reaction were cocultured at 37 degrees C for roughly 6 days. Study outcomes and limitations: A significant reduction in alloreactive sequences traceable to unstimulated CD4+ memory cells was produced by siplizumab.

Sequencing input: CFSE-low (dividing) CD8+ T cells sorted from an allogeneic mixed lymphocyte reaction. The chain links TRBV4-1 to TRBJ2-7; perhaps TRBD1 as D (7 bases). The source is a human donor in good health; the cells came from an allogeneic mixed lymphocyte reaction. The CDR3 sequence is CASSQEPGGSGEQYF. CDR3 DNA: TGCGCCAGCAGCCAAGAGCCAGGGGGGTCGGGGGAGCAGTACTTC.